Listed below are T cell receptor beta chains from one sample, sequenced in a study of beta chain features in type 1 diabetes. Profiling relied on immunoSEQ multiplex PCR, and the TCRdb table lists in-frame clones only, not all of them. The data show 150,000 to 180,000 clones, around 8.5% seen once. The sample was central memory CD4+ T cells from blood. These receptors all come from a man aged 18-30 years in good health. Both conserved end residues are part of each CDR3. A D gene is named only where the DNA matches it firmly. Some rows have no size entry. The others give once, few or many, or a class for an expanded clone.

D | size | J | V | CDR3 | DNA
TRBD2 | - | TRBJ2-1 | TRBV7-2 | CASQSTSGSYNEQFF | TGTGCCAGCCAATCCACTAGCGGGAGTTACAATGAGCAGTTCTTC
TRBD1 | - | TRBJ2-7 | TRBV6-1 | CASSERGQGSYEQYF | TGTGCCAGCAGTGAAAGAGGACAGGGTTCCTACGAGCAGTACTTC
TRBD1 | - | TRBJ2-5 | TRBV19 | CASRLGTTGGQETQYF | TGTGCCAGTAGGTTGGGCACGACAGGGGGTCAAGAGACCCAGTACTTC
- | few | TRBJ1-2 | TRBV30 | CAWSRHPTPGYGYTF | TGTGCCTGGAGTCGACATCCTACCCCCGGCTATGGCTACACCTTC
- | - | TRBJ2-7 | TRBV30 | CASDTSYEQYF | TGTGCCTCGGACACCTCCTACGAGCAGTACTTC
TRBD2 | - | TRBJ2-7 | TRBV18 | CASSPQVPQARTSGFGEQYF | TGTGCCAGCTCACCACAGGTTCCTCAAGCTCGGACTAGCGGTTTCGGGGAGCAGTACTTC
TRBD2 | - | TRBJ2-3 | TRBV4-3 | CASSQELATDTQYF | TGCGCCAGCAGCCAAGAACTAGCGACAGATACGCAGTATTTT
- | few | TRBJ2-3 | TRBV7-2 | CASSPGASTDTQYF | TGTGCCAGCAGCCCTGGGGCCAGCACAGATACGCAGTATTTT
- | many | TRBJ2-5 | TRBV30 | CAWSGTFGETQYF | TGTGCCTGGAGTGGGACTTTTGGAGAGACCCAGTACTTC
TRBD1 | many | TRBJ1-6 | TRBV29-1 | CSVAGTGDSPLHF | TGCAGCGTAGCCGGGACAGGGGATTCACCCCTCCACTTT
TRBD2 | - | TRBJ2-7 | TRBV4-2 | CASSHPGWGGPEGEQYF | TGTGCCAGCAGCCATCCCGGGTGGGGAGGGCCCGAGGGCGAGCAGTACTTC
- | few | TRBJ1-5 | TRBV7-2 | CASSQQGLQPQHF | TGTGCCAGCAGCCAACAGGGTCTACAGCCCCAGCATTTT
- | many | TRBJ2-6 | TRBV7-9 | CASSWSRGSGANVLTF | TGTGCCAGCAGCTGGTCCAGGGGTTCTGGGGCCAACGTCCTGACTTTC
- | - | TRBJ2-2 | TRBV5-6 | CASSKGQPANTGELFF | TGTGCCAGCAGCAAAGGACAGCCCGCGAACACCGGGGAGCTGTTTTTT
- | - | TRBJ2-4 | TRBV2 | CASSIASIQYF | TGTGCCAGTTCCATCGCCAGCATTCAGTACTTC
TRBD2 | - | TRBJ2-1 | TRBV7-9 | CASSLLGLAAEQFF | TGTGCCAGCAGCTTACTCGGACTAGCGGCTGAGCAGTTCTTC
- | few | TRBJ1-4 | TRBV5-4 | CASSFLIGEKLFF | TGTGCCAGCAGCTTCCTGATCGGTGAAAAACTGTTTTTT
- | few | TRBJ2-7 | TRBV7-2 | CASSFMTGAYEQYF | TGTGCCAGCAGCTTTATGACAGGAGCCTACGAGCAGTACTTC
TRBD2 | - | TRBJ2-1 | TRBV28 | CATTSGGHRSSYNEQFF | TGTGCCACGACTAGCGGGGGCCACCGAAGCTCCTACAATGAGCAGTTCTTC
TRBD1 | many | TRBJ2-7 | TRBV18 | CASSPTGTGDNEQYF | TGTGCCAGCTCACCAACCGGGACAGGGGATAACGAGCAGTACTTC
TRBD1 | many | TRBJ2-2 | TRBV18 | CASSPPGDRASGELFF | TGTGCCAGCTCACCCCCTGGGGACAGGGCGTCCGGGGAGCTGTTTTTT
- | - | TRBJ1-1 | TRBV5-4 | CASSFGSENTEAFF | TGTGCCAGCAGCTTTGGCAGTGAGAACACTGAAGCTTTCTTT
TRBD2 | few | TRBJ2-3 | TRBV6-1 | CASRGDYSTDTQYF | TGTGCCAGCAGAGGGGACTATAGCACAGATACGCAGTATTTT
- | few | TRBJ1-1 | TRBV6-1 | CASSEFSTPAKAFF | TGTGCCAGCAGTGAATTTTCTACCCCCGCCAAAGCTTTCTTT
- | - | TRBJ1-5 | TRBV28 | CASSLEVNQPQHF | TGTGCCAGCAGTTTAGAGGTCAATCAGCCCCAGCATTTT
TRBD1 | few | TRBJ1-6 | TRBV5-1 | CASSDRADSPLHF | TGCGCCAGCAGCGACAGGGCGGATTCACCCCTCCACTTT
- | few | TRBJ1-5 | TRBV10-3 | CAISEGGMGNQPQHF | TGTGCCATCAGTGAGGGAGGGATGGGCAATCAGCCCCAGCATTTT
- | - | TRBJ2-7 | TRBV7-9 | CASSGESYEQYF | TGTGCCAGCTCAGGTGAATCCTACGAGCAGTACTTC
- | - | TRBJ2-3 | TRBV10-3 | CAISEGGLSDTQYF | TGTGCCATCAGTGAGGGAGGGTTAAGTGATACGCAGTATTTT
- | few | TRBJ1-2 | TRBV30 | CARSLRANYGYTF | TGTGCCCGAAGCCTCAGGGCTAACTATGGCTACACCTTC
TRBD2 | many | TRBJ2-3 | TRBV4-3 | CASSQTAGGDTDTQYF | TGCGCCAGCAGCCAAACAGCGGGAGGAGACACAGATACGCAGTATTTT
- | - | TRBJ1-3 | TRBV30 | CAWSEVGAGNTIYF | TGTGCCTGGAGTGAAGTGGGGGCGGGAAACACCATATATTTT
- | - | TRBJ2-4 | TRBV27 | CASSRYRDPIQYF | TGTGCCAGCTCACGATACAGGGACCCCATTCAGTACTTC
TRBD1 | few | TRBJ2-1 | TRBV4-3 | CASSQMGTGRRNEQFF | TGCGCCAGCAGCCAAATGGGGACAGGGCGGCGCAATGAGCAGTTCTTC
TRBD2 | - | TRBJ2-1 | TRBV10-3 | CAIIKGAGQYNEQFF | TGTGCCATCATCAAGGGAGCGGGGCAATACAATGAGCAGTTCTTC
TRBD2 | - | TRBJ2-3 | TRBV7-2 | CASSSGLAGGQIDTQYF | TGTGCCAGCAGCTCAGGACTTGCGGGGGGGCAAATAGATACGCAGTATTTT
- | few | TRBJ2-1 | TRBV2 | CASSGGTYNEQFF | TGTGCCAGCAGTGGAGGGACCTACAATGAGCAGTTCTTC
TRBD1 | few | TRBJ1-2 | TRBV7-9 | CASSHTGAIIYGYTF | TGTGCCAGCAGCCACACAGGGGCCATTATCTATGGCTACACCTTC
- | few | TRBJ1-3 | TRBV9 | CASSVGSGAGNTIYF | TGTGCCAGCAGCGTAGGGTCAGGGGCCGGAAACACCATATATTTT
- | - | TRBJ2-5 | TRBV6-5 | CASSYRGTRAETQYF | TGTGCCAGCAGTTACAGGGGGACCAGGGCGGAGACCCAGTACTTC
- | - | TRBJ2-2 | TRBV7-6 | CASSHAQGNTGELFF | TGTGCCAGCAGCCACGCTCAGGGGAACACCGGGGAGCTGTTTTTT
- | - | TRBJ1-2 | TRBV2 | CASSVFSYGYTF | TGTGCCAGCAGTGTATTCAGTTATGGCTACACCTTC
TRBD2 | few | TRBJ2-7 | TRBV6-1 | CASSEAGLAGFSYEQYF | TGTGCCAGCAGTGAAGCGGGACTAGCGGGGTTCAGCTACGAGCAGTACTTC
TRBD1 | many | TRBJ2-7 | TRBV28 | CASRRDRGYEQYF | TGTGCCAGTAGACGGGACAGGGGCTACGAGCAGTACTTC
TRBD1 | few | TRBJ2-7 | TRBV6-1 | CASSEERGQGYEQYF | TGTGCCAGCAGTGAAGAAAGAGGACAGGGCTACGAGCAGTACTTC
TRBD1 | few | TRBJ1-1 | TRBV6-5 | CASSPGQGMGTEAFF | TGTGCCAGCAGCCCCGGACAGGGAATGGGAACTGAAGCTTTCTTT
TRBD2 | few | TRBJ2-3 | TRBV7-3 | CASSSSGRTTDTQYF | TGTGCCAGCAGCTCAAGCGGGAGAACCACAGATACGCAGTATTTT
- | many | TRBJ2-7 | TRBV4-3 | CASSHTGDTEQYF | TGCGCCAGCAGCCACACCGGGGACACCGAGCAGTACTTC
TRBD2 | few | TRBJ2-5 | TRBV2 | CASTQTGGRETQYF | TGTGCCAGCACCCAAACCGGGGGGAGAGAGACCCAGTACTTC
- | few | TRBJ2-1 | TRBV7-2 | CASSSGGEQFF | TGTGCCAGCAGCTCCGGGGGTGAGCAGTTCTTC
TRBD1 | - | TRBJ2-7 | TRBV18 | CASSPVGQGTYEQYF | TGTGCCAGCTCACCGGTAGGACAGGGAACCTACGAGCAGTACTTC
- | few | TRBJ1-2 | TRBV28 | CASRSRDSYTF | TGTGCCAGCAGATCCAGGGATAGCTACACCTTC
TRBD1 | - | TRBJ2-7 | TRBV19 | CASSGRIGQGTYEQYF | TGTGCCAGTAGTGGGCGAATAGGACAGGGGACCTACGAGCAGTACTTC
TRBD2 | - | TRBJ2-2 | TRBV2 | CASTLPSGGASRELFF | TGTGCCAGCACCCTCCCTAGCGGGGGGGCTTCCAGGGAGCTGTTTTTT
TRBD1 | - | TRBJ1-1 | TRBV28 | CASRRTGKNTEAFF | TGTGCCAGCAGACGGACAGGGAAGAACACTGAAGCTTTCTTT